This T cell receptor beta chain was sequenced for a study of T cell responses to AZD1222 COVID-19 vaccine. Findings and caveats of the study: It was only a handful of AZD1222 recipients who were seropositive at baseline.

Points on this clone: The antigen is not known. The junction and the germline gene differ at one end; a read error may be behind it.

This CDR3 region has 11 residues. Germline lookup yields CDR1 LGHDT and CDR2 YNNKEL (reference sequence). Generated by immunoSEQ multiplex PCR, the TCRdb table keeps only in-frame clones and is missing some. The sample comprises tens of thousands of clones, approximately 85% of which are singletons, and about 10% rests with the top ten. The material sequenced was peripheral blood, taken 28 days after the second AZD1222 dose. The chain employs TRBV3-1 (or the pseudogene TRBV3-2) and TRBJ1-2; possible D gene TRBD1, 5 bases. The TCR originated in an adult who received the AZD1222 COVID-19 vaccine. In nucleotides, the CDR3 is TGTGCCAGCAGCCATGGGGGAGGGCACGCCTTC. Its protein product is CASSHGGGHAF.